This entry is about one TCR beta chain. The antigen remains undetermined. This sample is part of a study of T cell responses to AZD1222 COVID-19 vaccine. At the level of the study: It was second doses at about 4 or about 12 weeks that were pooled.

Method: immunoSEQ multiplex PCR; TCRdb's copy keeps in-frame clones and lacks some. The data contain about 110,000 clones, approximately 90% of them singletons. The study, taken as a whole, reports: The CD4 TCRs associated with vaccination extended across spike and predominated at 160-218 and 743-854. Unmutated variant regions are reportedly targeted by nearly half of spike-specific TCRs. Females outnumbered males among donors, who were mostly white British; clonal diversity was possibly underestimated.

Trimming pared 3 bases from V and 1 base from J, leaving 15 bases between. The CDR3 has 16 residues. Germline V gene lookup returns CDR1 KGHSH and CDR2 LQKENI. This TCR was recovered from an adult in good health. The chain links TRBV18 to TRBJ1-2; tentative D call: TRBD1 (6 bases). The input for sequencing was peripheral blood, taken on day 0 of AZD1222 vaccination. The CDR3 DNA sequence: TGTGCCAGCTCACCGTCAGGGGTGCGGGTTAACTATGGCTACACCTTC. It encodes CASSPSGVRVNYGYTF.